The rows below give T cell receptor beta chains drawn from one sample of a study of graft-versus-host responses after intestinal transplantation. Method: immunoSEQ multiplex PCR; TCRdb's copy keeps in-frame clones and lacks some. The sample shows about 97,000 clones, approximately 90% of them seen only once. Sequenced here: PBMCs, sampled 450 to 460 days after intestinal transplant. These receptors came from a human patient who received an intestinal transplant, so some T cells may come from the graft donor. Both conserved end residues are part of each CDR3. A D gene is named only where the DNA matches it firmly. Some rows mark clone size as missing; the rest say once, few, many or name a class of expanded clone.

>TRBV9|TRBJ1-6|once|-
TGTGCCAGCAGCGTGGAACAGAGCTCACCCCTCCACTTT
CASSVEQSSPLHF
>TRBV5-1|TRBJ1-4|-|-
TGCGCCAGCAGCTTGGCAGACTTGAATGAAAAACTGTTTTTT
CASSLADLNEKLFF
>TRBV6-5|TRBJ2-5|-|TRBD2
TGTGCCAGCGTATCTAGCGGGGAGACCCAGTACTTC
CASVSSGETQYF
>TRBV6-6|TRBJ2-7|-|TRBD1
TGTGCCAGCTTCAGGGGGCCCACCTACGAGCAGTACTTC
CASFRGPTYEQYF
>TRBV5-8|TRBJ1-1|-|-
TGTGCCAGCAGCTACGATTCCAGAGGAGTGGAGGCTTTCTTT
CASSYDSRGVEAFF
>TRBV9|TRBJ2-2|-|TRBD2
TGTGCCAGCAGCGACCCGGTCGGGGGGACCACCGGGGAGCTGTTTTTT
CASSDPVGGTTGELFF
>TRBV15|TRBJ2-3|-|-
TGTGCCACCAGCAGATTATCGGGGGAGGATACGCAGTATTTT
CATSRLSGEDTQYF
>TRBV5-1|TRBJ2-3|-|-
TGCGCCAGCAGCTTGTCTGGACCTGATACGCAGTATTTT
CASSLSGPDTQYF
>TRBV29-1|TRBJ2-1|-|-
TGCAGCGTTGGGCCCCATTTCTTC
CSVGPHFF
>TRBV10-2|TRBJ2-7|-|TRBD2
TGCGCCAGCAGTGGCCCTACTAGCGGGGGGTCCTACGAGCAGTACTTC
CASSGPTSGGSYEQYF